Sequencing of this T cell receptor (beta chain) was carried out in a study of cytomegalovirus exposure and HLA in healthy donors. Germline values: CDR1 SEHNR, CDR2 FQNEAQ (reference sequence). The J segment lost 3 bases and the V segment lost 1 base, leaving 7 bases of the junction unmatched. The CDR3 runs to 17 residues. A multiplex PCR was run with 60 Vbeta primers and 13 Jbeta primers. Produced via immunoSEQ multiplex PCR; TCRdb's table is partial and in-frame only. The table records approximately 60,000 clones, roughly 80% of them present only once. Sequencing was performed on PBMCs. J is TRBJ2-1 and V is TRBV7-9, with TRBD1 identical over 9 bases. This receptor was taken from a man between 25 and 39 years old in good health and CMV-seronegative. In DNA form, the CDR3 reads TGTGCCAGCAGCTTAGGCCTGGACAGGGGACTCTACAATGAGCAGTTCTTC. It translates to CASSLGLDRGLYNEQFF.